One and the same sample provided the 13 T cell receptor beta chains below, sequenced in a study of blood T cell repertoires in COVID-19 (dated by TCRdb to 2019 to 2021). The protocol used for the library was the immunoSEQ multiplex PCR assay. Not all clones reach the TCRdb copy of this immuneACCESS table, which keeps in-frame sequences only. Checked studies attribute under half of the gap to unresolved V genes and leave the rest unexplained. The sample table records around 94,000 clones; roughly nine tenths of these occur just once. Around 5.3% of the sample is in the top ten clones. The specimen was peripheral blood. These TCRs come from a woman aged 45-65 years with COVID-19, enrolled during active disease.

J is TRBJ1-1 and V is TRBV10-3; the D gene is possibly TRBD1 (5 bases). The V gene's germline CDR1 is ENHRY and CDR2 SYGVKD. V gave up 4 bases and J gave up 7 bases, with 7 bases separating them. The CDR3 loop spans 11 amino acids. CDR3 in amino acids: CAISGGVEAFF. CDR3 nucleotides: TGTGCCATCAGTGGGGGGGTTGAAGCTTTCTTT.

This clone appeared a single time. The chain is built from TRBV4-2 and TRBJ1-1; TRBD1 is a possible D gene (5 bases). Germline CDR1 and CDR2: LGHNA and YNFKEQ. Trimming left V 4 bases short and J 4 bases short, with 16 bases between. The CDR3 covers 15 residues. CDR3 in amino acids: CASSPGGGLGTEAFF. CDR3 DNA: TGTGCCAGCAGCCCTGGGGGAGGGCTCGGCACTGAAGCTTTCTTT.

The V call is TRBV27, the J call TRBJ1-6; D gene ambiguous. The CDR3 extends over 16 amino acids. V was clipped by 7 bases and J by 0 bases, with 13 bases between them. Germline V gene sequence: CDR1 MNHEY, CDR2 SMNVEV (reference sequence). CDR3 loop: CASTPRGSSYNSPLHF. CDR3 in DNA: TGTGCCAGCACCCCCCGCGGAAGCTCCTATAATTCACCCCTCCACTTT.

The chain uses TRBV11-2 and TRBJ2-7; 7 bases match TRBD1. The CDR3 loop spans 13 amino acids. Germline CDR1 reads SGHAT; CDR2 reads FQNNGV. Losses at the gene ends were 4 bases for V and 2 bases for J; bases not matched to a gene: 2. CDR3 in DNA: TGTGCCAGCAGCTCGACAGGGCCCTACGAGCAGTACTTC. Amino acids: CASSSTGPYEQYF.

The chain is built from TRBV5-1 and TRBJ1-4, with D perhaps matching TRBD1 (6 bases). The CDR3 consists of 16 residues. V was trimmed by 2 bases and J by 6 bases, leaving 17 bases between them. Germline loops: CDR1 SGHRS, CDR2 YFSETQ. CDR3 sequence reads: CASSFNRQARDEKLFF. For the CDR3, the DNA is TGCGCCAGCAGCTTCAACCGACAGGCAAGGGATGAAAAACTGTTTTTT.

This clone came up a few times. This sequence joins TRBV27 and TRBJ1-2; TRBD1 matches at 8 bases. This CDR3 comprises 18 residues. V trimming: 5 bases; J trimming: 4 bases; junction bases outside the gene matches: 18. Germline V gives CDR1 MNHEY, CDR2 SMNVEV (reference sequence). The CDR3 DNA sequence: TGTGCCAGCAGTAACCAAGGGGTTGGACAGGGTAGGCCCTATGGCTACACCTTC. Protein product: CASSNQGVGQGRPYGYTF.

V and J are TRBV6-5 and TRBJ2-3; D is perhaps TRBD2 (5 bases). Germline-derived CDR1 and CDR2 are MNHEY and SVGAGI. V lost 5 bases and J lost 8, with 14 bases in between. The CDR3 is 13 residues long. For the CDR3, the DNA is TGTGCCAGCAGTATTGGAGCGGTCGGTACGCAGTATTTT. As protein: CASSIGAVGTQYF.

A single count supports this clone. This sequence joins TRBV5-1 and TRBJ1-1, with a possible D match to TRBD1 (6 bases). The CDR3 extends over 15 amino acids. Trimming left V 0 bases short and J 0 bases short, with 9 bases between. Per germline, CDR1 SGHRS and CDR2 YFSETQ. CDR3 in DNA: TGCGCCAGCAGCTTGGCGGGGGGCATGAACACTGAAGCTTTCTTT. This encodes CASSLAGGMNTEAFF.

This clone appeared a few times. The V and J genes are TRBV2 and TRBJ1-2; D is possibly TRBD1 (5 bases). From germline, CDR1 is SNHLY and CDR2 FYNNEI. The ends were cut back, 8 bases at V and 3 bases at J, with 7 bases in the middle. This CDR3 contains 11 residues. CDR3 sequence: CASGRDYGYTF. The CDR3 coding sequence is TGTGCCAGCGGCAGGGACTATGGCTACACCTTC.

The chain couples TRBV7-2 to TRBJ2-7, with TRBD2 matching 12 bases. Germline lookup yields CDR1 SGHTA and CDR2 FQGNSA. J lost 2 bases, V lost 3 bases, and 11 bases had no gene match. The CDR3 loop spans 18 amino acids. The CDR3 nucleotides are TGTGCCAGCAGCTTCCTAGCGGGGGGGTTATTTGGCCCCTACGAGCAGTACTTC. This sequence encodes CASSFLAGGLFGPYEQYF.

The chain is built from TRBV4-3 and TRBJ1-4; tentatively, D is TRBD1 (6 bases). Trimming cost V 3 bases and J 8 bases, with 22 bases left between them. CDR3 size: 17 residues. CDR1 LGHNA and CDR2 YSLEER come from the germline V gene. DNA for the CDR3: TGCGCCAGCAGCCACTCACCCCCTCAGGGGTTGTACGAAAAACTGTTTTTT. It codes for CASSHSPPQGLYEKLFF.

This clone has only one observation. This chain uses TRBV6-5 with TRBJ2-7; D is ambiguous. The V end was cut by 2 bases, the J end by 2 bases, with 10 bases between. The CDR3 length is 14 residues. Germline V CDR1 and CDR2: MNHEY, SVGAGI. The CDR3 region has the DNA TGTGCCAGCAGTTACCCCGACAACCCCTACGAGCAGTACTTC. This sequence encodes CASSYPDNPYEQYF.

The V gene is TRBV3-1 (or the pseudogene TRBV3-2), the J gene TRBJ2-7; D is uncertain. Deletions cut 0 bases from V and 2 bases from J, with 11 bases between. CDR1 LGHDT and CDR2 YNNKEL come from the germline V gene (reference sequence). This CDR3 comprises 15 residues. The CDR3 protein is CASSQDPAMAYEQYF. CDR3 sequence (DNA): TGTGCCAGCAGCCAAGATCCAGCGATGGCCTACGAGCAGTACTTC.